This T cell receptor beta chain stems from a study of cytotoxic CD8 clonotypes in ibrutinib-treated CLL (dated by TCRdb to about 2021). With respect to the entire study: The cohort included some 14 treatment-naive and some twelve relapsed/refractory patients; roughly 17 were IGHV unmutated. Partial responses were observed in about 24 patients and complete responses in 2; after a median follow-up of 68 months, remission was maintained in around 14 patients and progression was observed in approximately 12. Cryopreserved peripheral blood mononuclear cells were collected before treatment, at response, and at either disease progression or sustained remission. Longitudinal samples were available for about 30% of the 86 trial participants. All remission and progressive disease samples were collected while patients were still receiving ibrutinib. The response samples were drawn at a median of roughly eleven months into treatment, with a range of about 6 to 36 months. On average, each sample had 255,043 productive templates and almost 95,000 productive rearrangements.

The CDR3 covers 13 residues, taking in both the cysteine and the phenylalanine. The sequence is cut down to CDR3 DNA, 39 bases in frame from base 1. Based on the germline V gene (reference sequence), the CDR1 and CDR2 sequences are WNHNN and SYGVQD. The germline ends are 11 bases apart after V is trimmed by 4 bases and J by 5 bases. The sample's time point label, in plain terms: progressive disease on ibrutinib. For TCR beta library preparation, roughly 2 micrograms of genomic DNA were extracted from the cryopreserved PBMCs. High-throughput TCR beta sequencing was performed on longitudinal blood samples from CLL patients receiving ibrutinib monotherapy. The patients took part in an open-label, single-center phase 2 trial of ibrutinib monotherapy. On a MiSeq, deep resolution sequencing aimed for a depth between 1 in 1 million and 1 in 200,000 T cells, with each clonotype covered about 9.2x on average. The immunoSEQ hsTCRB Kit was used to generate the TCR beta libraries. As for the original processing: The data were analyzed with ImmunoSEQ Analyzer and ImmunoSEQ Data Assistant, and V, D and J gene assignments followed IMGT definitions. Clonality, which ranges from 0 to 1, was calculated as one minus the normalized Shannon entropy of productive rearrangement frequencies. Only overrepresented clonotypes making up at least 0.05% of the repertoire of each patient were included in the public clonotype analysis. Repertoires from around 13 age-matched healthy donors in immuneACCESS were used as clonality controls. Here the immuneACCESS table is served through TCRdb, limited to in-frame sequences with V and J called. Missing clones are a known gap in these copies; in checked studies unresolved V genes cover under half, and the rest lacks a known reason. That table supplies the V and J calls and clone size; D and trimming were determined from the DNA. For this sample there are around 150,000 clones; roughly 90% appear just once. The ten largest clones represent about 3% of the sample.

Remarks on this clone: Its specific antigen is unknown. The input lacks base qualities; no much larger clone sits a single base away.

The investigation overall reported the following: Public clonotypes were rare and either contracted or stayed stable during treatment, and the rise in clonality at ibrutinib response reflected the expansion of private clonotypes. Clonality increased at ibrutinib response, stayed stable in sustained remission, and fell back toward baseline at progression. Baseline clonality was found to be higher than that of age-matched healthy donors and was strongly correlated with circulating CD8+ T-cell counts. Sampling times were not matched between patients in sustained remission and patients whose disease was progressing, and lymph node repertoires were not examined.

The chain is made from TRBV10-1 and TRBJ1-1, with the D segment identity uncertain. The TCR sequence derives from a human donor with chronic lymphocytic leukemia. Sequences were derived from PBMCs, sampled at disease progression, from a patient treated with ibrutinib. The CDR3 sequence is CASSVSPSTEAFF. The base sequence is TGCGCCAGCAGTGTCAGCCCGAGTACTGAAGCTTTCTTT.